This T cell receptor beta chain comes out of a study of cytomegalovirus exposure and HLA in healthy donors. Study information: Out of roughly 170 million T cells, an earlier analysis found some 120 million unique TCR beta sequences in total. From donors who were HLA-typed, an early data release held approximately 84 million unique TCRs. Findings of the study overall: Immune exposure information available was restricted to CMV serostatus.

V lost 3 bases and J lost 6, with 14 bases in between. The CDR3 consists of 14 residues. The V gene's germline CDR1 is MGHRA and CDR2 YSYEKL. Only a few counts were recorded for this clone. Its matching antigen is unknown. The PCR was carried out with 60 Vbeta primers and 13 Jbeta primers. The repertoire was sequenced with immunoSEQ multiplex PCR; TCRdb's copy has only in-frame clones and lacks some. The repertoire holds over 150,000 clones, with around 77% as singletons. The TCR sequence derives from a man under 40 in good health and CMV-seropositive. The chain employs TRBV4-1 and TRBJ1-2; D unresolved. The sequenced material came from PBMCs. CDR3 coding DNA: TGCGCCAGCAGCCACCTAGACGCCGTCGATGGCTACACCTTC. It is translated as CASSHLDAVDGYTF.